The table lists the clone carrying this TCR beta chain with a few counts. What it binds is not known. Germline CDR1 is LGHNA and CDR2 is YNFKEQ. The germline V and J ends were trimmed by 1 base and 0 bases, with 9 bases remaining between them. CDR3 length: 16 residues. TCRdb redid the calling of the RT-PCR reads with MiXCR, one entry per CDR3 protein. The data show 530,000 or so distinct CDR3 sequences, about 11% seen once. This sample stems from a study of response to subunit inactivated influenza vaccine. Study-level points and caveats: The authors put forward the suggestion that each seasonal influenza vaccination may bring in only a limited number of new T cells.

Source: PBMCs from blood, taken on the day of vaccination. The sequence was obtained from a man aged 50-60 years who received an inactivated influenza vaccine. The chain employs TRBV4-2 and TRBJ1-4; D is undetermined. This chain's CDR3 is CASSQVVPATNEKLFF. CDR3 nucleotide sequence: TGTGCCAGCAGCCAAGTCGTTCCAGCAACTAATGAAAAACTGTTTTTT.